The present T cell receptor (beta chain) was sequenced within a study of blood T cell repertoires in COVID-19. Study background: Both acute and convalescent COVID-19 samples were obtained from the United States, Italy and Spain.

This clone is a singleton in its sample. Unmatched junction bases numbered 8, after V lost 1 base and J lost 2 bases. The CDR3 sequence is 16 residues long. Germline V gives CDR1 SGHRS, CDR2 YFSETQ. Clones were sequenced by immunoSEQ multiplex PCR, and TCRdb holds only the in-frame ones, with some missing. Of about 350,000 clones listed, roughly 87% were seen once; the top ten hold approximately 0.93%. This clonotype was sampled from a woman aged 30 to 39 who had recovered from COVID-19. The V and J genes are TRBV5-1 and TRBJ1-1; 7 bases map to TRBD1. Sequencing was done on a sample of PBMCs or T cells enriched from blood (not recorded which). The CDR3 bases are TGCGCCAGCAGCTTGCCGAGGGGGCTAGGAAACACTGAAGCTTTCTTT. Its protein is CASSLPRGLGNTEAFF.